This TCR beta chain was captured in a study of cytomegalovirus exposure and HLA in healthy donors. About this clone itself: Its matching antigen is unknown.

From germline, CDR1 is SGHTA and CDR2 FQGNSA. The germline V and J ends were trimmed by 5 bases and 7 bases, with 17 bases remaining between them. CDR3 size: 15 residues. General study points: The authors later linked a missense DCLRE1C variant to TCR beta V- and J-gene trimming. In a later analysis, a genetic analysis reported fewer productive-TCR N-insertions in an Asian-associated ancestry cluster than the cohort average. Associated with cytomegalovirus, according to the listing, were 170 or so TCR beta chains. In the analysis, some V segments, TRBV6-2 and TRBV6-3 included, were excluded as indistinguishable.

With 60 Vbeta and 13 Jbeta primers, the PCR was carried out. Produced via immunoSEQ multiplex PCR; TCRdb's table is partial and in-frame only. The sample gives 140,000 or so clones, approximately 79% of which show up once; roughly 2.9% is in the top ten. The receptor was derived from a woman aged 25 to 45 in good health and CMV-seronegative. Sequencing was carried out using PBMCs. The J gene is TRBJ1-4, the V gene TRBV7-2; D is ambiguous. DNA of the CDR3: TGTGCCAGCAGCCCAGGCTACAGCCCATCTGAAAAACTGTTTTTT. Amino acids: CASSPGYSPSEKLFF. The full variable domain, its missing parts supplied by reference TRBV7-2 and TRBJ1-4, is GAGVSQSPSNKVTEKGKDVELRCDPISGHTALYWYRQSLGQGLEFLIYFQGNSAPDKSGLPSDRFSAERTGGSVSTLTIQRTQQEDSAVYLCASSPGYSPSEKLFFGSGTQLSVL.